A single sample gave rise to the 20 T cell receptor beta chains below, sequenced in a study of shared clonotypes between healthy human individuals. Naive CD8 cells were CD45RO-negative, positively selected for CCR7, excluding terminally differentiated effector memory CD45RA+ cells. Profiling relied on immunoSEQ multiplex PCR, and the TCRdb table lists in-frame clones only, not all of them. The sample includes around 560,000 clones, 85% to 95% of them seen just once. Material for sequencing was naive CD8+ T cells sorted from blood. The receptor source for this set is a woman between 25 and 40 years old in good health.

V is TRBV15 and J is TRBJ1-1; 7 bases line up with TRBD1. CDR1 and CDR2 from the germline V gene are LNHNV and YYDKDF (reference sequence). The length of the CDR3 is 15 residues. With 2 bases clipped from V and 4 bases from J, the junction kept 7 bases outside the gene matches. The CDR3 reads CATSRWETGTTEAFF. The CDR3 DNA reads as TGTGCCACCAGCAGATGGGAGACAGGGACCACTGAAGCTTTCTTT.

CDR3 nucleotides: TGTGCCAGCAGTTTAATGCAGGGGAATCAGCCCCAGCATTTT. It encodes CASSLMQGNQPQHF. This sequence joins TRBV28 and TRBJ1-5; a possible D gene is TRBD1 (6 bases). CDR3 length equals 14 residues. V lost 2 bases to trimming and J lost 4 bases, with 9 bases between them. Germline V CDR1 and CDR2: MDHEN, SYDVKM.

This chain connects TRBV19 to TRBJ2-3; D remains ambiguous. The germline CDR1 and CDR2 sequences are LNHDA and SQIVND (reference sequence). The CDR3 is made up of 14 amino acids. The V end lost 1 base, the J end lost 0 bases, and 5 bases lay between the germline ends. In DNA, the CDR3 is TGTGCCAGTAGTATAGCGGTTAGCACAGATACGCAGTATTTT. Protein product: CASSIAVSTDTQYF.

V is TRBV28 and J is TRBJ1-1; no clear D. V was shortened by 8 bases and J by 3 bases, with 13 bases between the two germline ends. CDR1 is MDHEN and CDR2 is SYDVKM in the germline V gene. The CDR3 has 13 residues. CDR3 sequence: CASLPPRDTEAFF. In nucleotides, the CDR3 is TGTGCCAGCCTACCCCCCCGGGACACTGAAGCTTTCTTT. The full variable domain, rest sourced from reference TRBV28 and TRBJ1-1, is DVKVTQSSRYLVKRTGEKVFLECVQDMDHENMFWYRQDPGLGLRLIYFSYDVKMKEKGDIPEGYSVSREKKERFSLILESASTNQTSMYLCASLPPRDTEAFFGQGTRLTVV.

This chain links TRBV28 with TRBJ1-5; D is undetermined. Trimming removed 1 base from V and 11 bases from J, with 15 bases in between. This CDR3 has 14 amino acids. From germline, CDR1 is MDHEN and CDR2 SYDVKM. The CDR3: CASSLYSRGKAQHF. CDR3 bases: TGTGCCAGCAGTTTATATAGCCGGGGTAAAGCCCAGCATTTT.

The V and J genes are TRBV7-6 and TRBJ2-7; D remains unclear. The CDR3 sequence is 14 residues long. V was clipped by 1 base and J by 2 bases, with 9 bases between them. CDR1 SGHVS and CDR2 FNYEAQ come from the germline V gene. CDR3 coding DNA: TGTGCCAGCAGCTTAGAAGTCAGAACCTACGAGCAGTACTTC. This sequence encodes CASSLEVRTYEQYF.

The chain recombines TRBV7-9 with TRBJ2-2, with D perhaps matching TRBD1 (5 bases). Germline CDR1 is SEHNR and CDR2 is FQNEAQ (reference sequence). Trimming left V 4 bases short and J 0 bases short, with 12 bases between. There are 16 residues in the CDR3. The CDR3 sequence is CASSSGRTANTGELFF. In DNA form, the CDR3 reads TGTGCCAGCAGCTCAGGGCGGACCGCGAACACCGGGGAGCTGTTTTTT.

CDR3 DNA sequence: TGTGCCAGCAGTTTACTAGCGGGAGGCAACAATGAGCAGTTCTTC. Translating it yields CASSLLAGGNNEQFF. This chain uses TRBV28 with TRBJ2-1, with 11 nucleotides matching TRBD2. The CDR3 loop spans 15 amino acids. J lost 5 bases, V lost 2 bases, and 2 bases had no gene match. Germline CDR1 MDHEN, CDR2 SYDVKM.

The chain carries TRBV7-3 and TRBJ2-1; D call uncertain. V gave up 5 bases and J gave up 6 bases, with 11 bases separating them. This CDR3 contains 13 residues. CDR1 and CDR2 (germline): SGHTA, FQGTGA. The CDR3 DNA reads TGTGCCAGCAGCATCATTGGGCGCAATGAGCAGTTCTTC. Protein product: CASSIIGRNEQFF.

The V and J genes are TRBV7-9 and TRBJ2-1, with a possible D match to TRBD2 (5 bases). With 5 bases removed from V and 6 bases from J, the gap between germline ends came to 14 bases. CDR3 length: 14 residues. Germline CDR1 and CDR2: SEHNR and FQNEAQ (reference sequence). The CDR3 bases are TGTGCCAGCAGCGGCCCCGTAGGGAGCAATGAGCAGTTCTTC. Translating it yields CASSGPVGSNEQFF.

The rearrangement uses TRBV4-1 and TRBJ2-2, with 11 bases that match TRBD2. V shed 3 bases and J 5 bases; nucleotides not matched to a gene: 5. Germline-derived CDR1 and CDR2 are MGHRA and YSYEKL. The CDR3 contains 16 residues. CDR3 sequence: CASSHTSGSRTGELFF. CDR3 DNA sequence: TGCGCCAGCAGCCACACTAGCGGGAGCCGGACCGGGGAGCTGTTTTTT.

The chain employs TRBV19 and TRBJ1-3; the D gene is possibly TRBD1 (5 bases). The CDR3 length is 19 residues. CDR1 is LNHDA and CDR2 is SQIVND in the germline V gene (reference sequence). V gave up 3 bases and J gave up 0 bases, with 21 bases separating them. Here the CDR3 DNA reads TGTGCCAGTAGTATGCTGGCAGGGATCATGTACTCCTCTGGAAACACCATATATTTT. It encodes CASSMLAGIMYSSGNTIYF. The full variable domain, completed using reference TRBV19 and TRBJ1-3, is DGGITQSPKYLFRKEGQNVTLSCEQNLNHDAMYWYRQDPGQGLRLIYYSQIVNDFQKGDIAEGYSVSREKKESFPLTVTSAQKNPTAFYLCASSMLAGIMYSSGNTIYFGEGSWLTVV.

The CDR3 reads CASSPDSDSPRNTGELFF. The DNA for the CDR3 is TGTGCCAGCAGTCCTGACTCGGACTCGCCGAGAAACACCGGGGAGCTGTTTTTT. V usage is TRBV27 and J usage is TRBJ2-2; possibly TRBD2 for D (5 bases). The CDR3 spans 18 residues. V was clipped by 5 bases and J by 2 bases, with 21 bases between them. Germline V CDR1 and CDR2: MNHEY, SMNVEV (reference sequence).

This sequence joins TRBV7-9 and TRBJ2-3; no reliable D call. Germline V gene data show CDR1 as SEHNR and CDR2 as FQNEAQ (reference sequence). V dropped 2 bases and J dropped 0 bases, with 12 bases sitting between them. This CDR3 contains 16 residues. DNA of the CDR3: TGTGCCAGCAGCTTAAAATTGCTAGATAGCACAGATACGCAGTATTTT. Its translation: CASSLKLLDSTDTQYF.

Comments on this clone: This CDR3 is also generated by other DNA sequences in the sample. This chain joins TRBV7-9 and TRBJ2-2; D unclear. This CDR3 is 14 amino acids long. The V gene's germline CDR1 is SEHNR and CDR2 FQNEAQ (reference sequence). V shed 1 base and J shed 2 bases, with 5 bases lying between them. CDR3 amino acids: CASSLVGNTGELFF. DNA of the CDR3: TGTGCCAGCAGCTTAGTAGGTAACACCGGGGAGCTGTTTTTT.

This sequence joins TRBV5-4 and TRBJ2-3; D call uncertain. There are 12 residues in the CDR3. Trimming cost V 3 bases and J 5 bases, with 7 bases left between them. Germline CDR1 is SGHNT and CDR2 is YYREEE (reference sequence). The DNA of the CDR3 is TGTGCCAGCAGCTCCCTAGGAGATACGCAGTATTTT. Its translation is CASSSLGDTQYF. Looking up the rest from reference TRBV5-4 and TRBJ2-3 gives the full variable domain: ETGVTQSPTHLIKTRGQQVTLRCSSQSGHNTVSWYQQALGQGPQFIFQYYREEENGRGNFPPRFSGLQFPNYSSELNVNALELDDSALYLCASSSLGDTQYFGPGTRLTVL.

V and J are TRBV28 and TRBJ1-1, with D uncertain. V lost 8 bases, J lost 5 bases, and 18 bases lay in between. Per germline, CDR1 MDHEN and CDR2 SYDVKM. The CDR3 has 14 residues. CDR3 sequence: CASLKIPPKTEAFF. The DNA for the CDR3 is TGTGCCAGCCTAAAGATCCCACCAAAGACTGAAGCTTTCTTT.

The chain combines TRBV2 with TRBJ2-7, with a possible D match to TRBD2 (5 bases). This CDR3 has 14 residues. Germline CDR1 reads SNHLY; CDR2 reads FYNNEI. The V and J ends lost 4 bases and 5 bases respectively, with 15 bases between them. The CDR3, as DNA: TGTGCCAGCAGTGCGAGAGGGCCGGGCCACGAGCAGTACTTC. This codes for CASSARGPGHEQYF.

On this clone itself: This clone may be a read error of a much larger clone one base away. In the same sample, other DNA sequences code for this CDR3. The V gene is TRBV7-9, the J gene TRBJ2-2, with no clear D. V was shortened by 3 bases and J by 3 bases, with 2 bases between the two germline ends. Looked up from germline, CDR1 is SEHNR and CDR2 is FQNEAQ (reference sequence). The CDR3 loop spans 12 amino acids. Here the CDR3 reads CASSLDTGELFF. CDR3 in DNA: TGTGCCAGCAGCTTGGACACCGGGGAGCTGTTTTTT.

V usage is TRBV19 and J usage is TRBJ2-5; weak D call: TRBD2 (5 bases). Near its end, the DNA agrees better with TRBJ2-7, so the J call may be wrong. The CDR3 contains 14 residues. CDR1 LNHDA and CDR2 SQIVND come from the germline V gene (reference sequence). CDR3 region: CASSWGVGTYEQYF. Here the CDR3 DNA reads TGTGCCAGTAGTTGGGGAGTTGGTACCTACGAGCAGTACTTC.